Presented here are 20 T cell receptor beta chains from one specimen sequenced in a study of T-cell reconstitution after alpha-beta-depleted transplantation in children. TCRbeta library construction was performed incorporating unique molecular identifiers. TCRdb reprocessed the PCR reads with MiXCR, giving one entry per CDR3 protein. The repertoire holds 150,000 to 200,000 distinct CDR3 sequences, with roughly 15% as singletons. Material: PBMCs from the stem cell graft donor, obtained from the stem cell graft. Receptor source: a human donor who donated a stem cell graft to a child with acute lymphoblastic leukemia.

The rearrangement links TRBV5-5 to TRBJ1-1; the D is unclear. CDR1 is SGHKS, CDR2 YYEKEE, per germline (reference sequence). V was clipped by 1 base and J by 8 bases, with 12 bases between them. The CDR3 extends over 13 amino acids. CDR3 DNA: TGTGCCAGCAGCTTGTCGGCTCAAACCGAAGCTTTCTTT. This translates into CASSLSAQTEAFF.

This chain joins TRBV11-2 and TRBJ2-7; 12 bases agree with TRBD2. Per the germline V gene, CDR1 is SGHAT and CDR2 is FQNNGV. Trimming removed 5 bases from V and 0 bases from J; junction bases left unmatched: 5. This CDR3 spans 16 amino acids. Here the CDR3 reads CASSAWTSGISYEQYF. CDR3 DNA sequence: TGTGCCAGCAGCGCCTGGACTAGCGGGATCTCCTACGAGCAGTACTTC.

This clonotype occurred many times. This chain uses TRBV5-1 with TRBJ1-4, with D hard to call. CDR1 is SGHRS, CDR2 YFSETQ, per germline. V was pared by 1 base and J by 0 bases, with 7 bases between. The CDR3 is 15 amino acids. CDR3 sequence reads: CASSLFAATNEKLFF. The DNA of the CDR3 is TGCGCCAGCAGCTTGTTTGCAGCAACTAATGAAAAACTGTTTTTT.

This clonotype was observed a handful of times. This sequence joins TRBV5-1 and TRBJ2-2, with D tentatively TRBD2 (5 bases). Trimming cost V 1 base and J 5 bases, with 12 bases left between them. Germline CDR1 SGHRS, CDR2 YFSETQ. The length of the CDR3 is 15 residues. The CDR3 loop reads CASSLSGIRTGELFF. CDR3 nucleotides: TGCGCCAGCAGCTTGAGCGGTATTAGGACCGGGGAGCTGTTTTTT.

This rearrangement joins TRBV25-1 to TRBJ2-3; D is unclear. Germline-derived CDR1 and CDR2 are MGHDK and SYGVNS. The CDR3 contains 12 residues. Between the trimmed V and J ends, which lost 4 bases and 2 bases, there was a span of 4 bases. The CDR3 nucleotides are TGTGCCAGCAGTGGGACCACAGATACGCAGTATTTT. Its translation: CASSGTTDTQYF.

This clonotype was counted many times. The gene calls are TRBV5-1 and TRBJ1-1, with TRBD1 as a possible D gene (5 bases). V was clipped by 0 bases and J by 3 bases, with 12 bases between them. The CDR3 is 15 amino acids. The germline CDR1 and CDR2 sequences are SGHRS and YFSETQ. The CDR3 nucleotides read TGCGCCAGCAGCTTGGGAACAGGCAGCGACACTGAAGCTTTCTTT. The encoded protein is CASSLGTGSDTEAFF.

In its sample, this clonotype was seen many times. The CDR3 spells CSAGTSGTYEQYF. For the CDR3, the DNA is TGCAGTGCGGGGACTAGCGGGACCTACGAGCAGTACTTC. The gene calls are TRBV20-1 and TRBJ2-7, with 13 bases matching TRBD2. The CDR3 length is 13 residues. Trimming at V came to 6 bases and at J to 2 bases, leaving 1 base not matched to a gene. Germline CDR1 reads DFQATT; CDR2 reads SNEGSKA (reference sequence).

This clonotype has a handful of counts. The CDR3 here is CASRPKTNHSGEQYF. The CDR3, as DNA: TGTGCCAGCAGACCCAAGACGAATCACTCGGGAGAGCAGTACTTC. This chain links TRBV7-9 with TRBJ2-7; tentatively, D is TRBD2 (5 bases). Germline CDR1 reads SEHNR; CDR2 reads FQNEAQ (reference sequence). V lost 6 bases and J 7 bases, leaving 22 bases between the germline ends. CDR3 length: 15 residues.

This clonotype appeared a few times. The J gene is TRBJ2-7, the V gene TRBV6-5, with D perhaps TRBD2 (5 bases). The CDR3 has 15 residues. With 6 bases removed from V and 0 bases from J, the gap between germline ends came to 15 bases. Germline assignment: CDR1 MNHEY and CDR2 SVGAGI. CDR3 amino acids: CASSPAGTSSYEQYF. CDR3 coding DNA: TGTGCCAGCAGCCCCGCCGGAACTAGCTCCTACGAGCAGTACTTC.

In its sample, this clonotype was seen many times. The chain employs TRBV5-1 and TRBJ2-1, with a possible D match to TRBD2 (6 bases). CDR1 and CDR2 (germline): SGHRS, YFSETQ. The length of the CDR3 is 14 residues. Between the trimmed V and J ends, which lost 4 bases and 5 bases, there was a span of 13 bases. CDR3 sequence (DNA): TGCGCCAGCAGCCCAGTTGGGGGGAACAATGAGCAGTTCTTC. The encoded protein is CASSPVGGNNEQFF.

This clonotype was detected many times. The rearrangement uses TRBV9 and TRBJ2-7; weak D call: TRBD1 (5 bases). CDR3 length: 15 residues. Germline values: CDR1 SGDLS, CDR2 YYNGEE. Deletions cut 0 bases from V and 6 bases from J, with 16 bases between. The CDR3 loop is CASSVDRTLPSEQYF. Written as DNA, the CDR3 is TGTGCCAGCAGCGTAGACAGGACCCTACCCAGCGAGCAGTACTTC.

The CDR3 DNA sequence: TGTGCCAGCAGCCCAGACGGAGGTTGGGACGATGAGCAGTTCTTC. It yields the protein CASSPDGGWDDEQFF. This chain joins TRBV7-8 and TRBJ2-1; the D call may be TRBD1 or TRBD2 (5 bases each). This CDR3 has 15 residues. Trimming left V 5 bases short and J 8 bases short, with 19 bases between. The germline gives CDR1 SGHVS, CDR2 FQNEAQ.

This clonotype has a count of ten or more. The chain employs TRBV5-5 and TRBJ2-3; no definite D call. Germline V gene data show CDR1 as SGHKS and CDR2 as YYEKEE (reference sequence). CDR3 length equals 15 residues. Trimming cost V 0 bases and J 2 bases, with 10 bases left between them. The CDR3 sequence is CASSLAAGTTDTQYF. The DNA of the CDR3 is TGTGCCAGCAGCTTGGCCGCAGGAACCACAGATACGCAGTATTTT.

The CDR3 nucleotides read TGTGCCAGCAGTCCCCGCGTGGGCGTTTACGAGCAGTACTTC. Translated, it gives CASSPRVGVYEQYF. The rearrangement links TRBV5-5 to TRBJ2-7; D remains ambiguous. V was cut by 5 bases and J by 4 bases, with 16 bases left in between. Germline CDR1 and CDR2: SGHKS and YYEKEE (reference sequence). CDR3 length: 14 residues.

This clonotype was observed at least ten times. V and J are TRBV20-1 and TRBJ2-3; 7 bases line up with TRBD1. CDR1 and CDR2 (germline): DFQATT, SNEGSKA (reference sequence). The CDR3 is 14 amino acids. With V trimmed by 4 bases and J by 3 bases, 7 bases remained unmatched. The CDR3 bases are TGCAGTGCTACGGGACAGATCAGGACAGATACGCAGTATTTT. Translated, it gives CSATGQIRTDTQYF.

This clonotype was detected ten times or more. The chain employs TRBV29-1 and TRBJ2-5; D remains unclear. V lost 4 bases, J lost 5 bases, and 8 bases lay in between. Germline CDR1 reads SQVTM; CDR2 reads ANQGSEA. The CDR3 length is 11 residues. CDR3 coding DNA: TGCAGCGTTGCTGGATCGGAGACCCAGTACTTC. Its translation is CSVAGSETQYF.

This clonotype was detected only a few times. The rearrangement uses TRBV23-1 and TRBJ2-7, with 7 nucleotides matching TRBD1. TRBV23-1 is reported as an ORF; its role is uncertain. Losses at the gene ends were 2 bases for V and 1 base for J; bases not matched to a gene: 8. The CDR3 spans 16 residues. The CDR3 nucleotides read TGCGCCAGCAGTCAAACCACCGAGACAGGGTCCTACGAGCAGTACTTC. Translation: CASSQTTETGSYEQYF.

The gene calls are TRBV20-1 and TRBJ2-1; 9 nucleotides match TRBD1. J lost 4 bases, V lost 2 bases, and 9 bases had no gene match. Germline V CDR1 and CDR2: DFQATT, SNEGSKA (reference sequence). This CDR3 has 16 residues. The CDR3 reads CSARLPGDREYNEQFF. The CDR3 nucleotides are TGCAGTGCTAGATTGCCGGGGGACAGGGAGTACAATGAGCAGTTCTTC.

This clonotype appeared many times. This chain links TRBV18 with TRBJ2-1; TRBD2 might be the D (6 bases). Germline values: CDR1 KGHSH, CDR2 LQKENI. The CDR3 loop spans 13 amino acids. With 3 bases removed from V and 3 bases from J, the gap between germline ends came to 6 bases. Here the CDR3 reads CASSPGLYNEQFF. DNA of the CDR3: TGTGCCAGCTCACCGGGACTCTACAATGAGCAGTTCTTC.

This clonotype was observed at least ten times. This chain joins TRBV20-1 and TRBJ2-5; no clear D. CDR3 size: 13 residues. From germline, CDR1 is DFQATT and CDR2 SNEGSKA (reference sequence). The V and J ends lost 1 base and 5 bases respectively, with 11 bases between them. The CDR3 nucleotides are TGCAGTGCTAGAGGGTACGGCCGTGAGACCCAGTACTTC. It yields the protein CSARGYGRETQYF.